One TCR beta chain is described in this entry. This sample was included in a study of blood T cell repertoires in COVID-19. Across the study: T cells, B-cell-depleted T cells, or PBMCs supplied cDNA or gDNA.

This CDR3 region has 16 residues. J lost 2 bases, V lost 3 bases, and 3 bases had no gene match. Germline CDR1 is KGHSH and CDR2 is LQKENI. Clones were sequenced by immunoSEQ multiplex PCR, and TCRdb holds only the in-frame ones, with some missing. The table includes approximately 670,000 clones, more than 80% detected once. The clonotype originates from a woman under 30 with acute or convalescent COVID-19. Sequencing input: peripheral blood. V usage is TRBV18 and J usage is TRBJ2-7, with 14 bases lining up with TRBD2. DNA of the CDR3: TGTGCCAGCTCACCGACTAGCGGGGGGGGCACCTACGAGCAGTACTTC. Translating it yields CASSPTSGGGTYEQYF.